This TCR beta chain was profiled in a study of esophageal squamous cell carcinoma tumors (dated by TCRdb to about 2021). With regard to the full study: Patients were split into immuno relation high and low groups by principal component analysis with K-means clustering of immunohistochemical T-cell and checkpoint marker values. Across the roughly ten cases, roughly 1,800,000 TCRalpha and over a million TCRbeta total reads were obtained, of which roughly 32,000 and 35,000 were unique. A wider cohort of approximately 52 surgically treated esophageal squamous cell carcinoma patients in Japan was included, comprising approximately 21 high and about 32 low immuno relation cases. The purpose of the study was to evaluate TCR repertoire diversity and shared TCR repertoires of T cells in the tumor environment of esophageal squamous cell carcinoma. TCR sequencing was performed on 10 patients, consisting of five randomly selected high immuno relation cases and five background-matched low immuno relation cases.

Patients who had received neoadjuvant chemotherapy or for whom clinical information was lacking were excluded from enrollment. The TCR-sequenced cases shown were male and had subtotal esophagectomy with 2- or 3-field lymphadenectomy. No T-cell sorting was done; instead, RNA was pulled from bulk tumor tissue sections using a Qiagen AllPrep kit. Until RNA extraction, small sections of surgically resected tumor tissue were kept in RNAlater reagent at -80 degrees C. The library was prepared using 5' RACE. PCR with KAPA HiFi used TCRalpha or TCRbeta constant-region primers plus a P20EA primer, followed by nested second PCR with CA2 or CB2. TCR genes were amplified by unbiased adaptor ligation RT-PCR, with reverse transcription by Superscript III and a polyT18-containing BSL-18E primer. Following second-strand synthesis and blunting, the P10EA/P20EA adaptor was ligated to the 5' end of the cDNA, and NotI digestion was then performed. For both the first and second PCRs, 15 to 25 cycles of 98 degrees C for 20 s, 65 degrees C for 30 s and 72 degrees C for 1 min were run. The Nextera XT Index kit v2 Set A was used to index the amplicons, which were then pooled in equimolar amounts and quantified with a Qubit 2.0 Fluorometer. Sequencing was carried out on the Illumina MiSeq platform with 2x300 bp paired-end reads. For the original study's pipeline: Using Repertoire Genesis software ver.1.0, reads were assigned to V and J genes based on the highest identity to IMGT reference sequences. CDR3 was defined as the region from Cys104 to Phe118 plus Gly119 and was translated, and unique sequence reads were defined as those with distinct V, J and CDR3 amino acids. A shared V|J combination was chosen only when it reached significance in both a Fisher's exact test in edgeR and a Mann Whitney U test. After singletons were removed and 500 repertoire combinations were bootstrapped, the repertoire dissimilarity index was calculated using the R rdi package. Clones were called with MiXCR by TCRdb after fastp trimmed the public reads at Q25, and only in-frame beta chains were retained. Records with the same CDR3 protein are collapsed into one entry carrying the most frequent genes and DNA. TCRdb's processing, not the study's, gives the V and J calls here. The sample includes 800 to 1,100 distinct CDR3 sequences, with about 13% observed a single time. The ten largest make up around 20% of the sample.

Study-wide conclusions, independent of this receptor: The high and low immuno relation groups did not differ in total TCR repertoire counts, but the high immuno relation group had more significant repertoire counts. Over 26 TRAV|TRAJ and fewer than 25 TRBV|TRBJ combinations appeared shared among high immuno relation cases, including TRAV13-1|TRAJ22 and TRBV7-9|TRBJ2-7. Because TCRalpha and TCRbeta chains were sequenced separately, chain pairing and the antigens recognized remained unknown. In three of the 10 cases, a single TCRalpha VJ recombination dominated, and TCRalpha diversity seemed to be reduced. Shared V|J recombination candidates may have been selected by chance because variation in the TCRalphabeta repertoire was large. TCR repertoire analysis included only a few cases, and CDR3 clonotype-level investigation was not performed.

Based on its abundance in the sample, this clonotype is large (0.1 to 1%). The antigen it recognizes is unknown. No much larger clone is present one base from it, and per-base qualities are unavailable. Cut back by 0 bases and 2 bases, the V and J ends lie 8 bases apart. Spanning cysteine to phenylalanine, the CDR3 consists of 16 amino acids. Only CDR3 DNA is held: 48 bases, read in frame from base 1. Based on the germline V gene (reference sequence), the CDR1 and CDR2 sequences are MNHNY and SVGAGI. The source of this sequence is a man between 45 and 85 years old with esophageal squamous cell carcinoma. Recombination linked TRBV6-6 to TRBJ2-6; the D gene is possibly TRBD2, with 6 bases matching. Sequencing was done on a sample of tumor tissue. The CDR3 region: CASSYSGGAGANVLTF. The nucleotide sequence reads as follows: TGTGCCAGCAGTTACTCGGGCGGGGCTGGGGCCAACGTCCTGACTTTC.